The present T cell receptor (beta chain) was sequenced within a study of T-cell reconstitution after alpha-beta-depleted transplantation in children. Unique molecular identifiers were used to barcode this TCRbeta library. TCRdb used MiXCR to reprocess the PCR reads, holding one entry per CDR3 protein. The table has some 550,000 distinct CDR3 sequences, under 25% seen once. The V gene lost 7 bases and the J gene lost 4 bases, with 17 bases spanning the gap. From germline, CDR1 is DFQATT and CDR2 SNEGSKA (reference sequence). CDR3 length: 13 residues. The study's findings and limits: The origin of high day-60 TCRbeta diversity in some patients lay in surviving recipient T cells and thymic progenitors. Roughly two months post-transplant, alpha-beta T cells reportedly originated from several hundred graft clones that had expanded. Fresh T-cell production supplied most of the T-cell counts and diversity seen one year after transplant.

The table lists this clonotype with many counts. What it binds is not known. The sequences come from PBMCs, mostly from graft donor cells, collected 360 days after TCRalphabeta/CD19-depleted stem cell transplant. The sequence was obtained from a boy in the first two years of life who had a stem cell transplant for acute myeloid leukemia, so the T cells may come from the graft donor. The rearrangement joins TRBV20-1 to TRBJ2-7; weak D call: TRBD1 (5 bases). CDR3 sequence (DNA): TGCAGTGGGTCCGACAGTGTCGTGTACGAGCAGTACTTC. Translated: CSGSDSVVYEQYF.